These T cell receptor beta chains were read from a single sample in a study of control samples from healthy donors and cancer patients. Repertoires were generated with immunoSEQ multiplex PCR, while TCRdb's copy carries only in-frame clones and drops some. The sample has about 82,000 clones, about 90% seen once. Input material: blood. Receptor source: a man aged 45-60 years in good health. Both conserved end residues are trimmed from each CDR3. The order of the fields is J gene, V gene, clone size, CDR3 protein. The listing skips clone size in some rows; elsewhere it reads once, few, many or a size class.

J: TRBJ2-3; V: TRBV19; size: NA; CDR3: ASTSTSGGFTDTQY
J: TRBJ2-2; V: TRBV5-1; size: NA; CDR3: ASSFAGGNTGELF
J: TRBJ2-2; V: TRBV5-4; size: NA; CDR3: ASSLDGNTGELF
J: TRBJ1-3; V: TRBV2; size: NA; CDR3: ASSERGRATGNTIY
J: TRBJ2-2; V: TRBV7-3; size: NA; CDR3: ASSPGLAAGELF
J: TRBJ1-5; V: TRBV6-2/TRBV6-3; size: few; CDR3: ASSRGTDHQPQH
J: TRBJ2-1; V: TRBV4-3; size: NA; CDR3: ASSRGGGGPYNEQF
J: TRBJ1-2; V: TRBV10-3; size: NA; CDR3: AISESPGTLLSYGYT
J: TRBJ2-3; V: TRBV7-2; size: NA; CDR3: ASSFLLGTDTQY
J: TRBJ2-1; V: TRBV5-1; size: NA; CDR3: ASSFELAGGNNEQF
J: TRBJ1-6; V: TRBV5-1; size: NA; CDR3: ASSLGPRDGGSPLH
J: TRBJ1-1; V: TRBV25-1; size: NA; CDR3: ASSESGGLTEAF
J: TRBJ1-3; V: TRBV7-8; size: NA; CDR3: ASSLGLGNTIY
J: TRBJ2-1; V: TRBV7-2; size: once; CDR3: ASTPGSYNEQF
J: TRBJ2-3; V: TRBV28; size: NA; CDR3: ASSPTSGSGTQY
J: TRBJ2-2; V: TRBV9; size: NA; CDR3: ASSVDIKRGGYTGELF
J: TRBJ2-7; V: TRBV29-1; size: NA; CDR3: SVEAGANPYEQY
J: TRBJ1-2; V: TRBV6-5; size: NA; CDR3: ASGKGRDGLYGYT
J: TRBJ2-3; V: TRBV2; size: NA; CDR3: ASRGAGFTDTQY